What follows are 10 T cell receptor beta chains derived from one specimen sequenced in a study of PD-1 blockade in classical Hodgkin lymphoma. Data came from immunoSEQ multiplex PCR; TCRdb stores just in-frame clones and leaves some out. The sample holds around 25,000 clones, 70% to 80% seen once. There was relapse after autologous stem cell transplantation in every patient, and there was variation in brentuximab vedotin exposure. The sample in question was peripheral blood mononuclear cells (PBMCs), obtained at baseline. These receptors came from a human donor with classical Hodgkin lymphoma.

This chain joins TRBV5-4 and TRBJ2-3; 7 bases are a match to TRBD1. Germline lookup yields CDR1 SGHNT and CDR2 YYREEE (reference sequence). The CDR3 length is 14 residues. With V trimmed by 0 bases and J by 6 bases, 4 bases remained unmatched. The CDR3 DNA reads TGTGCCAGCAGCTTGGTGCAGGGGGTGGATACGCAGTATTTT. Translation gives CASSLVQGVDTQYF.

This clone came up once. The chain couples TRBV18 to TRBJ2-1, with D maybe TRBD2 (6 bases). V lost 6 bases to trimming and J lost 3 bases, with 15 bases between them. CDR1 is KGHSH and CDR2 is LQKENI in the germline V gene. The CDR3 runs 15 residues. The CDR3 DNA reads as TGTGCCAGCTCGTCTCGTTCGGACTACTACAATGAGCAGTTCTTC. Translation gives CASSSRSDYYNEQFF.

The chain links TRBV6-5 to TRBJ1-1; D ambiguous. V dropped 6 bases and J dropped 1 base, with 12 bases sitting between them. Germline assignment: CDR1 MNHEY and CDR2 SVGAGI. The CDR3 extends over 14 amino acids. For the CDR3, the DNA is TGTGCCAGCAGAACAGAGCGGCGGAACACTGAAGCTTTCTTT. This sequence encodes CASRTERRNTEAFF.

The chain links TRBV7-9 to TRBJ2-3, with a weak D call TRBD1 (6 bases). Germline CDR1 and CDR2: SEHNR and FQNEAQ (reference sequence). CDR3 length: 16 amino acids. Trimming stripped 5 bases from V and 4 bases from J, with 19 bases between. The CDR3, as DNA: TGTGCCAGCAGCACCTTCAGGGGTTCCAGGGCAGATACGCAGTATTTT. Translation gives CASSTFRGSRADTQYF.

The rearrangement uses TRBV15 and TRBJ2-1, with D uncertain. Trimming took 1 base from V and 4 from J, leaving 11 bases between them. This CDR3 has 15 residues. Germline V gene data show CDR1 as LNHNV and CDR2 as YYDKDF (reference sequence). Here the CDR3 reads CATSRAAQRYNEQFF. The CDR3 nucleotides are TGTGCCACCAGCAGAGCAGCACAGAGATACAATGAGCAGTTCTTC.

This clone was seen once. The gene calls are TRBV7-6 and TRBJ2-1; D is ambiguous. CDR1 and CDR2 (germline): SGHVS, FNYEAQ. This CDR3 contains 15 residues. V shed 3 bases and J shed 4 bases, with 13 bases lying between them. CDR3 loop: CASSFSPRFYNEQFF. Written as DNA, the CDR3 is TGTGCCAGCAGCTTCAGTCCCAGATTTTACAATGAGCAGTTCTTC.

The V gene is TRBV11-3, the J gene TRBJ2-1; D tentatively reads TRBD1 or TRBD2 (5 bases each). Germline V gene data show CDR1 as SGHNT and CDR2 as YENEEA. The CDR3 has 13 residues. The V end was cut by 3 bases, the J end by 6 bases, with 9 bases between. The CDR3 DNA sequence: TGTGCCAGCAGCTTGGGACCCCTCAATGAGCAGTTCTTC. Protein product: CASSLGPLNEQFF.

The V and J genes are TRBV7-2 and TRBJ1-6, with no clear D. This CDR3 has 14 amino acids. Germline assignment: CDR1 SGHTA and CDR2 FQGNSA. V lost 1 base and J 7 bases, leaving 8 bases between the germline ends. In DNA form, the CDR3 reads TGTGCCAGCAGCTTAGGGACGAGGAATTCACCCCTCCACTTT. Protein: CASSLGTRNSPLHF.

This clone was seen a single time. The gene calls are TRBV4-2 and TRBJ1-2; no reliable D call. The CDR3 spans 15 residues. CDR1 and CDR2 from the germline V gene are LGHNA and YNFKEQ. V dropped 0 bases and J dropped 1 base, with 9 bases sitting between them. CDR3: CASSQDRGYNYGYTF. CDR3 nucleotides: TGTGCCAGCAGCCAAGATAGAGGGTATAACTATGGCTACACCTTC.

This clone was detected a few times. The rearrangement uses TRBV11-2 and TRBJ1-2, with 9 nucleotides matching TRBD1. CDR3 length: 12 amino acids. V lost 10 bases, J lost 8 bases, and 8 bases stayed unmatched. The germline V gene has CDR1 SGHAT and CDR2 FQNNGV. The CDR3 nucleotides are TGTGCCATCCCGTACAGGGGGCACGGCTACACCTTC. It encodes CAIPYRGHGYTF.